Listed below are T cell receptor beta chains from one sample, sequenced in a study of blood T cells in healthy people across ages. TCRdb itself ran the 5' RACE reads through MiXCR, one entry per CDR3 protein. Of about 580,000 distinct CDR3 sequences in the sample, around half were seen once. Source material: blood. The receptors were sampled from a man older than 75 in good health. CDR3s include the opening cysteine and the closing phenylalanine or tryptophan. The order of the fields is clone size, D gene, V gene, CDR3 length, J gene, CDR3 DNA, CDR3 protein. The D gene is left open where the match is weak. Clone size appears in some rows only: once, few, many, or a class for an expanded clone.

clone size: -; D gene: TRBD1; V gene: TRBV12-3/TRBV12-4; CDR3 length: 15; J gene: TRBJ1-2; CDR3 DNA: TGTGCCAGCAGCTGGACAGGGCTCATCAACTATGGCTACACCTTC; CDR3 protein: CASSWTGLINYGYTF
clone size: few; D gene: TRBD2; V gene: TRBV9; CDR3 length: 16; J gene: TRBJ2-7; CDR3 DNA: TGTGCCAGCAGCGTTGGGCCGACTAGCGGGGGCTACGAGCAGTACTTC; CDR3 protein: CASSVGPTSGGYEQYF
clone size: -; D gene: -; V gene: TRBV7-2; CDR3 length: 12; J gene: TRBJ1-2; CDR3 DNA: TGTGCCAGCAGCTTAGTTGGGGACAGCTACACCTTC; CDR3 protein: CASSLVGDSYTF
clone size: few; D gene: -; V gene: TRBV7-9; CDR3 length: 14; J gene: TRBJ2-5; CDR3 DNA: TGTGCCAGCAGCTTAAACCAGGGGAAAGAGACCCAGTACTTC; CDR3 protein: CASSLNQGKETQYF
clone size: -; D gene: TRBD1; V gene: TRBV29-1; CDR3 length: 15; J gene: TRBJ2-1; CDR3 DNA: TGCGGCGTTGCCCCCAGGGGGCCCAACTACAATGAGCAGTTCTTC; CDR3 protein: CGVAPRGPNYNEQFF
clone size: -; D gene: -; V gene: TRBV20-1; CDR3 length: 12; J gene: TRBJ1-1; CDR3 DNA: TGCAGTGCAAAGTCCCAGGGGACTGAAGCTTTCTTT; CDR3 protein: CSAKSQGTEAFF
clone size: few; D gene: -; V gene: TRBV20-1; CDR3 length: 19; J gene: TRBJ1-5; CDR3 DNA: TGCAGTGCTAGAGATAGTACCCGCCGGGGGGCAGTTAGCAATCAGCCCCAGCATTTT; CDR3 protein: CSARDSTRRGAVSNQPQHF
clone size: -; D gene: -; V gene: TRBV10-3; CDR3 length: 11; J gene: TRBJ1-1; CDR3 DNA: TGTGCCATCAGTTGGCAGACTGAAGCTTTCTTT; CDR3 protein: CAISWQTEAFF
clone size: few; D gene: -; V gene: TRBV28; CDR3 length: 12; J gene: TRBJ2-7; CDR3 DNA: TGTGCCAGCAATGGGGGGTACTACGAGCAGTACTTC; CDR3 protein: CASNGGYYEQYF
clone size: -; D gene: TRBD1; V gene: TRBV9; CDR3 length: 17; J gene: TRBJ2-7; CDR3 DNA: TGTGCCGGCAGCGTAGGGACCCTTGGGACAGGGGCCTACGAGCAGTACTTC; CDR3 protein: CAGSVGTLGTGAYEQYF
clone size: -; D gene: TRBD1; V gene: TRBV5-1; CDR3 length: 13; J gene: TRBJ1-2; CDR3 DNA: TGCGCCAGCAGCCAGGGACAGGGGGATGGCTACACCTTC; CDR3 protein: CASSQGQGDGYTF
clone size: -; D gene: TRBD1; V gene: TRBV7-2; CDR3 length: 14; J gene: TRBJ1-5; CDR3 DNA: TGTGCCAGCAGCGCCGACAGGGGCAATCAGCCCCAGCATTTT; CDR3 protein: CASSADRGNQPQHF
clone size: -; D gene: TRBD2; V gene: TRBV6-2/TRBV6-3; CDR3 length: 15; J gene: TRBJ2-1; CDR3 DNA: TGTGCCAGCAGTTTCCGGGGACTAGCAGTCAATGAGCAGTTCTTC; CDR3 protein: CASSFRGLAVNEQFF
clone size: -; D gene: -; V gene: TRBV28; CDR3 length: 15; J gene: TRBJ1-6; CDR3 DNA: TGTGCCAGCAGCCGCAGACGGTCCACGCGGTCACCCCTCCACTTT; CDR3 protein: CASSRRRSTRSPLHF
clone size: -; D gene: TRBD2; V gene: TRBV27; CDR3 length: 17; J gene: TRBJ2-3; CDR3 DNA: TGTGCCAGCAGTTTACGAGGGACTACCGGGGTCACAGATACGCAGTATTTT; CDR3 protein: CASSLRGTTGVTDTQYF
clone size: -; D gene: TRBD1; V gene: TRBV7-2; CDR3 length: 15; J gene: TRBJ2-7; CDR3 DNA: TGTGCCAGCAGCTTAAGACAGGGGACAACCCACGAGCAGTACTTC; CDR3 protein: CASSLRQGTTHEQYF
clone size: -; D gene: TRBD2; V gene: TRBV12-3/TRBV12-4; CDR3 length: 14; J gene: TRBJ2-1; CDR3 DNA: TGTGCCAGCAGTTTACGTGGCGGGGGGGATGAGCAGTTCTTC; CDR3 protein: CASSLRGGGDEQFF
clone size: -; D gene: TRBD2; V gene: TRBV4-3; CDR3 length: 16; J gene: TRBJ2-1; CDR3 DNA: TGCGCCAGCAGCCCATCCCTAGCGGGGGGGCCCGTTGAGCAGTTCTTC; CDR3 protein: CASSPSLAGGPVEQFF
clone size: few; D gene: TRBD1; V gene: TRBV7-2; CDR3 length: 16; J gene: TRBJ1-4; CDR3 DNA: TGTGCCAGCAGCTCAGCATCAGGGGGCGGTGGCGAAAAACTGTTTTTT; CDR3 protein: CASSSASGGGGEKLFF
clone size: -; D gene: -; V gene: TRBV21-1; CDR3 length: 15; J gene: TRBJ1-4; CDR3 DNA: TGTGCCAGCAGCAAAGACTCTGGGGTCAATGAAAAACTGTTTTTT; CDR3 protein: CASSKDSGVNEKLFF
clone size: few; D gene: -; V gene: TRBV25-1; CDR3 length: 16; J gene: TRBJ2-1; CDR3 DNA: TGTGCCAGCAGTGAATTTAACAGTCGCTCCTACAATGAGCAGTTCTTC; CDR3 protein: CASSEFNSRSYNEQFF
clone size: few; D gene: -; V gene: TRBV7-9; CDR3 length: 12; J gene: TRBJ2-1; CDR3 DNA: TGTGCCAGCAGCTTATACAGGCCAGAGCAGTTCTTC; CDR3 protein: CASSLYRPEQFF
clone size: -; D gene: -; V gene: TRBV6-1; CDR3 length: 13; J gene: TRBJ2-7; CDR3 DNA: TGTGCCAGCAGTGAAGCTAGTTTATACGAGCAGTACTTC; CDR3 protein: CASSEASLYEQYF
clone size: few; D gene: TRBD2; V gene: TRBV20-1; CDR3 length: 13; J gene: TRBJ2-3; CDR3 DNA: TGCAGTGCTAGAACAATAGCGGGAGATACGCAGTATTTT; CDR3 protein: CSARTIAGDTQYF
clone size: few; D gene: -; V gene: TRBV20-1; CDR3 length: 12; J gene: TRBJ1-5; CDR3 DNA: TGCAGTGCTTCGGACCCTAATCAGCCCCAGCATTTT; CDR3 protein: CSASDPNQPQHF
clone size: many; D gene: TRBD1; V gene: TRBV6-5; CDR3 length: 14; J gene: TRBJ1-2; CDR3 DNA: TGTGCCAGCAGAGATACAGGGGGTCACTATGGCTACACCTTC; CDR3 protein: CASRDTGGHYGYTF
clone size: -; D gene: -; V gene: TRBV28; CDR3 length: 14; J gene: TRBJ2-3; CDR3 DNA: TGTGCCAGCACCACCGACCTAATCACAGATACGCAGTATTTT; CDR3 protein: CASTTDLITDTQYF
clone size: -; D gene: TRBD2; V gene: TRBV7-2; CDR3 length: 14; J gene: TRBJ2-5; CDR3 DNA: TGTGCCAGCAGCAAGACTAGCGCGCAAGAGACCCAGTACTTC; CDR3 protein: CASSKTSAQETQYF
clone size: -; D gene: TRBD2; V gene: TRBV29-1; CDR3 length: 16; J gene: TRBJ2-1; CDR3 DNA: TGCAGCGTGCGCTTAGCGGGAGAGAGCTCCTACAATGAGCAGTTCTTC; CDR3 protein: CSVRLAGESSYNEQFF
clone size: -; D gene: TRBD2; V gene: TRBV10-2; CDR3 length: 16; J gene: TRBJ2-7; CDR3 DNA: TGCGCCAGCAGTGATCCGACTAGCGGCGGGTTCTACGAGCAGTACTTC; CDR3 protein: CASSDPTSGGFYEQYF
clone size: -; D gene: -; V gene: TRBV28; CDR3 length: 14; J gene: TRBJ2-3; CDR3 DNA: TGTGCCAGCAGTTTCAGGGGAGATCCAGATACGCAGTATTTT; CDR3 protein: CASSFRGDPDTQYF
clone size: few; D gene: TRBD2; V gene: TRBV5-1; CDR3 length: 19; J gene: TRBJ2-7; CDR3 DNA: TGCGCCAGCAGCTTGGGGGGGACTAGCGGGACCGGAAGCTCCTACGAGCAGTACTTC; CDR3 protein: CASSLGGTSGTGSSYEQYF
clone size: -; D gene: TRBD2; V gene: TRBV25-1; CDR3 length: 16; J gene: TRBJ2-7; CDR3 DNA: TGTGCCAGCAGTGCCCCCGGGAGGTCCAGTCCTAGAGAGCAGTACTTC; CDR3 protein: CASSAPGRSSPREQYF
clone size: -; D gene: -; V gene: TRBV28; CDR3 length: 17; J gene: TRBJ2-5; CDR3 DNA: TGTGCCAGCAGTTTTTTGGGCAGGGCCCGCGCAGGAGAGACCCAGTACTTC; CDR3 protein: CASSFLGRARAGETQYF
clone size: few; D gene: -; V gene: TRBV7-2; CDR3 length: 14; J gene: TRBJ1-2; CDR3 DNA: TGTGCCAGCAGCTTGGCCAGGGTAAACTATGGCTACACCTTC; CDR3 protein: CASSLARVNYGYTF
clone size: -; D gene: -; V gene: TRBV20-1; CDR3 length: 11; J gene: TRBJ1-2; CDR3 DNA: TGCAGTGCTAGCAGTCGGGGACAAAACACCTTC; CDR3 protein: CSASSRGQNTF
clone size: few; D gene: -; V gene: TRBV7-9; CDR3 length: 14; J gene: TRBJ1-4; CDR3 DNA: TGTGCCAGCACCCTCAGGCCCGACAATGAAAAACTGTTTTTT; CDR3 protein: CASTLRPDNEKLFF
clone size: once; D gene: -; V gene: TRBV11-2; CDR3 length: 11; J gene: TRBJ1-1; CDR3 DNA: TGTGCCAGCAGCTCCTTAAAGGAAGCTTTCTTT; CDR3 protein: CASSSLKEAFF
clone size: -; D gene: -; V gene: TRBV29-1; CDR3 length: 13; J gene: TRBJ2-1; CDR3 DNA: TGCAGCTGTGACGCGAGCTCCTACAATGAGCAGTTCTTC; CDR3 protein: CSCDASSYNEQFF
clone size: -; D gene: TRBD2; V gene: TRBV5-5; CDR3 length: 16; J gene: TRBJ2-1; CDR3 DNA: TGTGCCAGCAGCCAAGCCAGACTAGCGGGGGAAGATGAGCAGTTCTTC; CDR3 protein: CASSQARLAGEDEQFF
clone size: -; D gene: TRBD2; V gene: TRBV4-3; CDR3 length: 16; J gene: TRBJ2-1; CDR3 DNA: TGCGCCAGCAGCCAAGCGGTGGTAGCGGGGGGGCGCGAGCAGTTCTTC; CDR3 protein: CASSQAVVAGGREQFF
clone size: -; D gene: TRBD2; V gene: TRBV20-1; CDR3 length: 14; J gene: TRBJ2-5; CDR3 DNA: TGCAGTGCACGGACTAGCGGGGGACAAGAGACCCAGTACTTC; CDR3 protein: CSARTSGGQETQYF
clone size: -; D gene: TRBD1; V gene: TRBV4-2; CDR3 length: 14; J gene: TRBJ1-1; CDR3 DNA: TGTGCCAGCAGCCCAGGGACAGAGAACACTGAAGCTTTCTTT; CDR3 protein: CASSPGTENTEAFF
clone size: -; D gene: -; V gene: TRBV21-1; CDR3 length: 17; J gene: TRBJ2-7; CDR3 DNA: TGTGCCAGCACCGAGACCCGAGGGACTGGCTTCTGCTACGAGCAGTACTTC; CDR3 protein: CASTETRGTGFCYEQYF
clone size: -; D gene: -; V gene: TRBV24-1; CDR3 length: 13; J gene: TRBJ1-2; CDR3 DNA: TGTGCCACCAGTAAGGACGGCTACTATGGCTACACCTTC; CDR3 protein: CATSKDGYYGYTF
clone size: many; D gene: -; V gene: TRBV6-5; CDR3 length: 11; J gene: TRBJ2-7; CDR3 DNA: TGTGCCAGCAGTTACCACGGCGAGCAGTACTTC; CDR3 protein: CASSYHGEQYF
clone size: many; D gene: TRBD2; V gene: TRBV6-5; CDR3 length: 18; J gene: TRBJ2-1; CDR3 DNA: TGTGCCAGCAGTTTTGCTAGCGGGAGGGCCCGGTCCTACAATGAGCAGTTCTTC; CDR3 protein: CASSFASGRARSYNEQFF
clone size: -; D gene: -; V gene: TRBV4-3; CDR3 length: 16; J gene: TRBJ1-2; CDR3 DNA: TGCGCCAGCAGCCAAGAAAGCCCGGGCCAGAACTATGGCTACACCTTC; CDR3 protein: CASSQESPGQNYGYTF
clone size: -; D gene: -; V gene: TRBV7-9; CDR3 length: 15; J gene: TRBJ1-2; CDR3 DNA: TGTGCCAGCAGGACGGGGGGGGAGGGGAACTATGGCTACACCTTC; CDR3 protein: CASRTGGEGNYGYTF
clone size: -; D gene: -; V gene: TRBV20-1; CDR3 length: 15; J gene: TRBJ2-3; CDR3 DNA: TGCAGTGCTCCCGGCTACTTAACTAGCACAGATACGCAGTATTTT; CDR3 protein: CSAPGYLTSTDTQYF
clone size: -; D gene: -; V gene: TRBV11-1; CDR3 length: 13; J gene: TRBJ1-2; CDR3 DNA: TGTGCCAGCAGTACGACACCTAACTATGGCTACACCTTC; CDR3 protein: CASSTTPNYGYTF
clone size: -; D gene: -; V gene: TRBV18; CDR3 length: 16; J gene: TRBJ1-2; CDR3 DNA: TGTGCCAGCTCACCACCGGGGTCGGGGATCGGCTATGGCTACACCTTC; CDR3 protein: CASSPPGSGIGYGYTF
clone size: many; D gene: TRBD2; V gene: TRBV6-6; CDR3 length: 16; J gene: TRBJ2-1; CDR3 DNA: TGTGCCAGCAACAAGGGGACTCGCGGGAGATTTGATGAGCAGTTCTTC; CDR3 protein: CASNKGTRGRFDEQFF